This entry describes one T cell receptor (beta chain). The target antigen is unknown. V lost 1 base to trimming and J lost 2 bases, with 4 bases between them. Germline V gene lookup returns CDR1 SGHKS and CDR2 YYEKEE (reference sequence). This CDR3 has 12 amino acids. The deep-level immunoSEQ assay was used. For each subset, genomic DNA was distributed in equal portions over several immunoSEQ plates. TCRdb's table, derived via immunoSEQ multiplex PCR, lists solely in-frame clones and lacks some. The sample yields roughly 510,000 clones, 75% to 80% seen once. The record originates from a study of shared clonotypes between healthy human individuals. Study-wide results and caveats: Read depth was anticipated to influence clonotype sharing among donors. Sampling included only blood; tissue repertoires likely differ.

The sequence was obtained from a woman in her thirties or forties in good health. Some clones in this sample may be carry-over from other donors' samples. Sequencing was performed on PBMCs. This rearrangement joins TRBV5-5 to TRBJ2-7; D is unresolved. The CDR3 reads CASSLSTYEQYF. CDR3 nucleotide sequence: TGTGCCAGCAGCTTGAGTACCTACGAGCAGTACTTC. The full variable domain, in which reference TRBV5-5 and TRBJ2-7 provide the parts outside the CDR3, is DAGVTQSPTHLIKTRGQQVTLRCSPISGHKSVSWYQQVLGQGPQFIFQYYEKEERGRGNFPDRFSARQFPNYSSELNVNALLLGDSALYLCASSLSTYEQYFGPGTRLTVT.